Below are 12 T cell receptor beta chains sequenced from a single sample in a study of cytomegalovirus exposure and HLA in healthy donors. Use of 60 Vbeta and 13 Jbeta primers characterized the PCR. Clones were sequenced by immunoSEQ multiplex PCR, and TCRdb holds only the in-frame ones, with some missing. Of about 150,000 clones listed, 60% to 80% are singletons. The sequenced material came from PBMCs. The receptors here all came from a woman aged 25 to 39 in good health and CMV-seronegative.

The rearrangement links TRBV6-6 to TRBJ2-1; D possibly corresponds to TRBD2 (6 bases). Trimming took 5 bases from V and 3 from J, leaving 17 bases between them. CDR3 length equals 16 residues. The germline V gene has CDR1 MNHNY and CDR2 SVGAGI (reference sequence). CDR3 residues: CASSHTGSRSYNEQFF. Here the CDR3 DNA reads TGTGCCAGCAGTCATACCGGGAGTCGGAGCTACAATGAGCAGTTCTTC.

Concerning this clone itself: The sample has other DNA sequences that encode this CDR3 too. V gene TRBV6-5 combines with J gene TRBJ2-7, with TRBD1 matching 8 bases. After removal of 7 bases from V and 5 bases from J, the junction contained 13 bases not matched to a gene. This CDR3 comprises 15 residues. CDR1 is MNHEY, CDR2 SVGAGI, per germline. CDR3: CASTSPTGGRNEQYF. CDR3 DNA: TGTGCCAGCACTAGTCCCACAGGGGGTCGCAACGAGCAGTACTTC.

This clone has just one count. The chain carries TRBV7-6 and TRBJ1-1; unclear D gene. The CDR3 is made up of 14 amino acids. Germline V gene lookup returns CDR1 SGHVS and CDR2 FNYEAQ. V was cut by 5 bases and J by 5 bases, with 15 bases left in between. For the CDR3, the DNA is TGTGCCAGCAGCCGTGACGGGAGAGTGACTGAAGCTTTCTTT. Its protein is CASSRDGRVTEAFF.

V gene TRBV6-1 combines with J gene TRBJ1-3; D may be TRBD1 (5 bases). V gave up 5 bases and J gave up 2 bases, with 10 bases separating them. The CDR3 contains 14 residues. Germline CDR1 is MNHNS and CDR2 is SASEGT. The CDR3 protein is CASSQGTTGNTIYF. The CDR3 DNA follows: TGTGCCAGCAGTCAAGGGACTACTGGAAACACCATATATTTT.

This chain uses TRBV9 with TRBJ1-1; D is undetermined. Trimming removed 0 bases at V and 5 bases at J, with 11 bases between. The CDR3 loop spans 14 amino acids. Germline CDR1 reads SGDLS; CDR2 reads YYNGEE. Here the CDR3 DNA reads TGTGCCAGCAGCGTAGAAGGCGGGTTGACTGAAGCTTTCTTT. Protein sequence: CASSVEGGLTEAFF.

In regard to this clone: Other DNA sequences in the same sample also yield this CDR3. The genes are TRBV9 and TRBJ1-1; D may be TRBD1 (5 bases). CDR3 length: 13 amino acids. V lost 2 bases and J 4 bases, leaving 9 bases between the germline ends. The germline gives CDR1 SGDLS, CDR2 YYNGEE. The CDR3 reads CASSVGGSTEAFF. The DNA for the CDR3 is TGTGCCAGCAGCGTGGGGGGGAGCACTGAAGCTTTCTTT. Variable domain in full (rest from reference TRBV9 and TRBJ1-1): DSGVTQTPKHLITATGQRVTLRCSPRSGDLSVYWYQQSLDQGLQFLIQYYNGEERAKGNILERFSAQQFPDLHSELNLSSLELGDSALYFCASSVGGSTEAFFGQGTRLTVV.

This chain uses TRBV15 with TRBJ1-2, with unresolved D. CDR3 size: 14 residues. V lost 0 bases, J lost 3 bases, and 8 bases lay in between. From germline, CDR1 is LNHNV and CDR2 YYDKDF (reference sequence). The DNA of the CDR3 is TGTGCCACCAGCAGAGACGCCCGGTACTATGGCTACACCTTC. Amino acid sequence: CATSRDARYYGYTF.

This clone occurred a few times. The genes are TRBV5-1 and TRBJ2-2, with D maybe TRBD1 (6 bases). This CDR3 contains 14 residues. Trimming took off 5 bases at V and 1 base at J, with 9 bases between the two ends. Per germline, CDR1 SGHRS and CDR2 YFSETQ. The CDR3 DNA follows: TGCGCCAGCAGTAACAGGGAGAACACCGGGGAGCTGTTTTTT. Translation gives CASSNRENTGELFF. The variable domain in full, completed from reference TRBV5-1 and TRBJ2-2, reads KAGVTQTPRYLIKTRGQQVTLSCSPISGHRSVSWYQQTPGQGLQFLFEYFSETQRNKGNFPGRFSGRQFSNSRSEMNVSTLELGDSALYLCASSNRENTGELFFGEGSRLTVL.

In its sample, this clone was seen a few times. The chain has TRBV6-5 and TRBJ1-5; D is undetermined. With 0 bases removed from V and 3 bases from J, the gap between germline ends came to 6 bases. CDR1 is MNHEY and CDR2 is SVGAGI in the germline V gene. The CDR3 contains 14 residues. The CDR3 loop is CASSYSGDNQPQHF. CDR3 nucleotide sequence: TGTGCCAGCAGTTACTCGGGAGACAATCAGCCCCAGCATTTT.

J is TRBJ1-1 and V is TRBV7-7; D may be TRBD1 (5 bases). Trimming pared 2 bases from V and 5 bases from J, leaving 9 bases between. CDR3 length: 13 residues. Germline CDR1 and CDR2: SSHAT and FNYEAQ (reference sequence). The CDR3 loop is CASSLLRETEAFF. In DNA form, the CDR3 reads TGTGCCAGCAGCTTACTCAGGGAAACTGAAGCTTTCTTT.

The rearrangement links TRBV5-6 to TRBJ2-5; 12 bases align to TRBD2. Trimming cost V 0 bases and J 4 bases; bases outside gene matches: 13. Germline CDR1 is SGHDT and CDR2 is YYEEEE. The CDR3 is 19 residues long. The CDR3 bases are TGTGCCAGCAGCTTGGGTCTAGCGGGGGGGCGTTGGGGCGGAGAGACCCAGTACTTC. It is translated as CASSLGLAGGRWGGETQYF.

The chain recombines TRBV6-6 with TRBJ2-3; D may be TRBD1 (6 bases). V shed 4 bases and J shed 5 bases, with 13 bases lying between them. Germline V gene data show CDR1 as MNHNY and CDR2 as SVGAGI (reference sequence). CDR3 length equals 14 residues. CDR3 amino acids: CASSSYRVGDTQYF. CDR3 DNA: TGTGCCAGCAGTTCCTACAGGGTTGGAGATACGCAGTATTTT.